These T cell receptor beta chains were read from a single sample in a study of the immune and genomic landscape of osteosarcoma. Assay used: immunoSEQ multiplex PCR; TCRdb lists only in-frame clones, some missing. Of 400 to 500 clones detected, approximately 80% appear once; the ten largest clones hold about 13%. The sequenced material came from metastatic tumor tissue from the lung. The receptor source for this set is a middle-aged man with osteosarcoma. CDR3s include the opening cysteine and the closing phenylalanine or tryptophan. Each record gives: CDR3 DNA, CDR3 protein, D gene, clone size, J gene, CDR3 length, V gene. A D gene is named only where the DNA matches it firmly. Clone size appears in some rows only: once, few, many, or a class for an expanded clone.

TGTGCCAGCAGCTTGGCAGGACACTATTCACCCCTCCACTTT | CASSLAGHYSPLHF | - | - | TRBJ1-6 | 14 | TRBV5-6
TGTGCCAGCAGCTTGGACGGTCTGAACACTGAAGCTTTCTTT | CASSLDGLNTEAFF | - | once | TRBJ1-1 | 14 | TRBV7-3
TGTGCCAGCAGTACGACAGTCTATAGCAATCAGCCCCAGCATTTT | CASSTTVYSNQPQHF | - | - | TRBJ1-5 | 15 | TRBV2
TGTGCCAGCAGTGACAGGGTTGTGGCCTACGAGCAGTACTTC | CASSDRVVAYEQYF | - | - | TRBJ2-7 | 14 | TRBV6-4
TGTGCCAGTAGCGGACAGAACTCCTACGAGCAGTACTTC | CASSGQNSYEQYF | - | - | TRBJ2-7 | 13 | TRBV19
TGTGCCAGCAGCTTCGCGACTAGCGGTGGAGAGACCCAGTACTTC | CASSFATSGGETQYF | TRBD2 | - | TRBJ2-5 | 15 | TRBV5-4
TGTGCCAGTCGGGGGACAAACTGGACCTTGTCCTACGAGCAGTACTTC | CASRGTNWTLSYEQYF | - | - | TRBJ2-7 | 16 | TRBV6-8
TGTGCCATCCTCCGAGGGGGCCACGGCTACACCTTC | CAILRGGHGYTF | TRBD1 | - | TRBJ1-2 | 12 | TRBV6-1
TGTGCCAGTAGTATAGGGAGTTACACAGATACGCAGTATTTT | CASSIGSYTDTQYF | - | - | TRBJ2-3 | 14 | TRBV19
TGTGCCAGCAGTCTGACAGAGGATCAGCCCCAGCATTTT | CASSLTEDQPQHF | - | few | TRBJ1-5 | 13 | TRBV6-1
TGTGCCAGCAGCCGCGACGGAGGCTATGGCTACACCTTC | CASSRDGGYGYTF | - | - | TRBJ1-2 | 13 | TRBV6-5
TGTGCCAGCAGCACCGGACAGGGGGGGAATTCACCCCTCCACTTT | CASSTGQGGNSPLHF | TRBD1 | - | TRBJ1-6 | 15 | TRBV9
TGTGCCAGCAGCGTAGGTCCAGCGGGTCGGGGCACTGAAGCTTTCTTT | CASSVGPAGRGTEAFF | - | few | TRBJ1-1 | 16 | TRBV9
TGTGCCAGCAGCTTAAAGACAGGGGCTAAGGGCTACACCTTC | CASSLKTGAKGYTF | TRBD1 | - | TRBJ1-2 | 14 | TRBV7-2
TGCGCCAGCAGCCGGGACACTGGGGATGAAAAACTGTTTTTT | CASSRDTGDEKLFF | - | - | TRBJ1-4 | 14 | TRBV5-1
TGTGCCAGCAGCTCCTCGGTGGGAGGCTACACCTTC | CASSSSVGGYTF | - | - | TRBJ1-2 | 12 | TRBV7-2
TGTGCCAGCAGCTGGAGCGGACGGGACACCGGGGAGCTGTTTTTT | CASSWSGRDTGELFF | - | - | TRBJ2-2 | 15 | TRBV11-2
TGTGCCTGGAGGCAGTATGATGGCTACACCTTC | CAWRQYDGYTF | - | - | TRBJ1-2 | 11 | TRBV30
TGTGCCAGCAGCGCCCTGGGGGGGGGCGACCAAGAGACCCAGTACTTC | CASSALGGGDQETQYF | - | - | TRBJ2-5 | 16 | TRBV9
TGTGCCAGCTCACCACCGGTCCAGTACACTGAAGCTTTCTTT | CASSPPVQYTEAFF | - | - | TRBJ1-1 | 14 | TRBV18
TGTGCCAGCAGCTCTACAGGGCCAGGTGAAAAACTGTTTTTT | CASSSTGPGEKLFF | - | - | TRBJ1-4 | 14 | TRBV5-4
TGTGCCAGCAGTTTGATCGCAGGGGCAAATTCACCCCTCCACTTT | CASSLIAGANSPLHF | - | - | TRBJ1-6 | 15 | TRBV28
TGTGCCAGCAGTTTTTACCCGGGGAAGCATAACTATGGCTACACCTTC | CASSFYPGKHNYGYTF | - | - | TRBJ1-2 | 16 | TRBV27
TGTGCCAGTAGTCCCCCGGGGGGACAGGGAGGGAATTCACCCCTCCACTTT | CASSPPGGQGGNSPLHF | TRBD1 | - | TRBJ1-6 | 17 | TRBV19
TGCGCCAGCAGCCCGGTTTTGGTTAAGAGCACAGATACGCAGTATTTT | CASSPVLVKSTDTQYF | - | once | TRBJ2-3 | 16 | TRBV5-1
TGTGCCACCACCCAACCGGAACCCTACGAGCAGTACTTC | CATTQPEPYEQYF | - | - | TRBJ2-7 | 13 | TRBV6-5
TGCAGCGTGAAATCAGGGGGCATACCCTACGAGCAGTACTTC | CSVKSGGIPYEQYF | TRBD1 | - | TRBJ2-7 | 14 | TRBV29-1
TGTGCCAGTAGTATGGTCCCTGGAAACACCATATATTTT | CASSMVPGNTIYF | - | - | TRBJ1-3 | 13 | TRBV19
TGTGCCAGCAGACCCCCCCGACAGGGCTTGAACACTGAAGCTTTCTTT | CASRPPRQGLNTEAFF | TRBD1 | - | TRBJ1-1 | 16 | TRBV28